The rows below give T cell receptor beta chains drawn from one sample of a study of blood T cells in healthy people across ages. One entry per CDR3 protein results from TCRdb running MiXCR on the 5' RACE reads. The data hold about 1.4 million distinct CDR3 sequences, with approximately 60% observed a single time. Sequencing used blood. The receptor source for this set is a man aged 18 to 30 in good health. The CDR3 runs from the conserved cysteine through the conserved F or W. The D gene is left open where the match is weak. Not every row has a clone size; where given, it reads once, few, many or a size class.

d_gene | abundance | j_gene | v_gene | CDR3aa | CDR3nt
TRBD2 | . | TRBJ2-7 | TRBV10-3 | CAISEGGRAQYEQYF | TGTGCCATCAGTGAGGGCGGGAGGGCCCAATACGAGCAGTACTTC
. | . | TRBJ1-2 | TRBV5-1 | CASSLFQDEGYGYTF | TGCGCCAGCAGCTTATTTCAGGACGAGGGCTATGGCTACACCTTC
. | few | TRBJ1-5 | TRBV20-1 | CSARWGNQPQHF | TGCAGTGCTAGGTGGGGCAATCAGCCCCAGCATTTT
. | . | TRBJ2-3 | TRBV2 | CASSEGLGITDTQYF | TGTGCCAGCAGTGAAGGGCTCGGGATCACAGATACGCAGTATTTT
. | . | TRBJ2-2 | TRBV6-2/TRBV6-3 | CASSPGSEGRELFF | TGTGCCAGCAGTCCGGGCTCGGAGGGTCGGGAGCTGTTTTTT
TRBD2 | few | TRBJ2-1 | TRBV15 | CATSRYSSGRALVYEQFF | TGTGCCACCAGCAGATATTCTAGCGGGAGGGCCTTAGTCTATGAGCAGTTCTTC
. | . | TRBJ2-3 | TRBV27 | CASSLFKVYGTDTQYF | TGTGCCAGCAGTTTATTCAAGGTCTATGGCACAGATACGCAGTATTTT
TRBD1 | . | TRBJ2-5 | TRBV27 | CASSSTGQGKTQYF | TGTGCCAGCAGTTCCACGGGACAGGGAAAGACCCAGTACTTC
. | . | TRBJ2-1 | TRBV28 | CASLQGNSYEQFF | TGTGCCAGCTTACAGGGTAACTCCTACGAGCAGTTCTTC
TRBD2 | . | TRBJ2-7 | TRBV12-3/TRBV12-4 | CASSLGGSLLEQYF | TGTGCCAGCAGTTTAGGCGGGAGCTTGCTCGAGCAGTACTTC
TRBD1 | few | TRBJ1-1 | TRBV29-1 | CSGRRTGSPMNTEAFF | TGCAGCGGCCGCCGGACAGGGAGCCCTATGAACACTGAAGCTTTCTTT
. | few | TRBJ1-4 | TRBV13 | CASSPKPTSEKLFF | TGTGCCAGCAGCCCTAAACCCACTAGTGAAAAACTGTTTTTT
TRBD2 | . | TRBJ2-1 | TRBV4-3 | CASSLRGAGGSYNEQFF | TGCGCCAGCAGCCTCCGAGGGGCGGGGGGCTCCTACAATGAGCAGTTCTTC
. | . | TRBJ2-5 | TRBV6-1 | CASSEMAWGYQETQYF | TGTGCCAGCAGCGAAATGGCCTGGGGGTACCAAGAGACCCAGTACTTC
. | once | TRBJ1-2 | TRBV4-2 | CASSQVSGYGYTF | TGTGCCAGCAGCCAAGTGTCAGGCTATGGCTACACCTTC
. | . | TRBJ1-2 | TRBV6-6 | CASSYSKGKHYGYTF | TGTGCCAGCAGTTACTCAAAGGGCAAACACTATGGCTACACCTTC
. | . | TRBJ1-4 | TRBV10-3 | CVSRTANDEKLFF | TGTGTCAGCCGGACAGCCAACGATGAAAAACTGTTTTTT
TRBD2 | few | TRBJ2-5 | TRBV7-2 | CASSPPGTSGEETQYF | TGTGCCAGCAGCCCACCCGGGACTAGCGGGGAAGAGACCCAGTACTTC
. | . | TRBJ2-1 | TRBV28 | CASSLNGGQEQFF | TGTGCCAGCAGTTTAAATGGAGGTCAGGAGCAGTTCTTC
. | . | TRBJ2-1 | TRBV29-1 | CSVRSQQRDDEQFF | TGCAGCGTTAGAAGCCAGCAGCGTGACGATGAGCAGTTCTTC
TRBD1 | . | TRBJ1-4 | TRBV7-2 | CASSTGDRQNEKLFF | TGTGCCAGCAGCACCGGGGACAGACAGAATGAAAAACTGTTTTTT
. | . | TRBJ1-1 | TRBV20-1 | CSALLNTEAFF | TGCAGTGCCCTCCTTAACACTGAAGCTTTCTTT
. | . | TRBJ2-7 | TRBV29-1 | CSVGLGFHEQYF | TGCAGCGTTGGTTTGGGGTTCCACGAGCAGTACTTC
TRBD2 | . | TRBJ2-5 | TRBV4-3 | CASSQDYRTSRETQYF | TGCGCCAGCAGCCAAGATTACAGGACTAGCAGGGAGACCCAGTACTTC
. | many | TRBJ2-1 | TRBV5-1 | CASSLFGEQFF | TGCGCCAGCAGCTTGTTTGGTGAGCAGTTCTTC
TRBD2 | few | TRBJ2-7 | TRBV6-1 | CASSGSGRFDEQYF | TGTGCCAGCAGTGGTAGCGGGAGGTTCGACGAGCAGTACTTC
. | once | TRBJ2-7 | TRBV28 | CASSLGGTQIYEQYF | TGTGCCAGCAGTTTAGGCGGGACCCAAATCTACGAGCAGTACTTC
TRBD1 | once | TRBJ2-7 | TRBV5-1 | CASSAPGQGNYEQYF | TGCGCCAGCAGCGCCCCGGGACAGGGGAACTACGAGCAGTACTTC
TRBD2 | . | TRBJ2-1 | TRBV29-1 | CSVATRASGYNEQFF | TGCAGCGTTGCCACAAGGGCTAGCGGTTACAATGAGCAGTTCTTC
. | . | TRBJ2-7 | TRBV10-3 | CAISGYTDYEQYF | TGTGCCATCAGTGGGTACACCGATTACGAGCAGTACTTC
. | few | TRBJ1-4 | TRBV29-1 | CSVEDPLGVSKLFF | TGCAGCGTTGAAGATCCCCTTGGGGTCTCAAAACTGTTTTTT
. | . | TRBJ1-2 | TRBV29-1 | CSDDRDGSRDGYTF | TGCAGTGACGACCGGGACGGCTCCAGGGATGGCTACACCTTC
TRBD2 | . | TRBJ2-4 | TRBV20-1 | CSARAEGSGRATKNIQYF | TGCAGTGCTAGAGCAGAGGGTAGCGGGAGGGCAACCAAAAACATTCAGTACTTC
TRBD1 | . | TRBJ1-1 | TRBV7-2 | CASSFQGQGMAEAFF | TGTGCCAGCAGCTTTCAAGGACAGGGCATGGCTGAAGCTTTCTTT